This note documents a single T cell receptor (beta chain) sequence. Its antigen is not identified. Survey-level resolution applied to immunoSEQ assay v3.0. Repertoires were generated with immunoSEQ multiplex PCR, while TCRdb's copy carries only in-frame clones and drops some. Here the sample spans over 25,000 clones, roughly 85% being singletons. Germline-derived CDR1 and CDR2 are LNHDA and SQIVND (reference sequence). The CDR3 is made up of 13 amino acids. V dropped 4 bases and J dropped 7; count of bases not matched to a gene: 6. These data belong to a study of long-term antiretroviral therapy in people with HIV. Study-wide points: Repertoires in HIV (unlike those of controls) had narrower CDR3 length ranges.

The sample here was unsorted PBMCs, taken 0.8 years before starting antiretroviral therapy. The V and J genes are TRBV19 and TRBJ1-1; TRBD1 matches at 7 bases. The sequence was collected from a young man with HIV. CDR3 coding DNA: TGTGCCAGTAGTACCCGGACAGGCCTTGAAGCTTTCTTT. Translated: CASSTRTGLEAFF.